Reported below is one T cell receptor (beta chain). From germline, CDR1 is SGHDT and CDR2 YYEEEE. This CDR3 contains 14 residues. Trimming pared 4 bases from V and 5 bases from J, leaving 10 bases between. Sequencing used immunoSEQ multiplex PCR; TCRdb keeps in-frame clones, though not all of them. The sample consists of some 150,000 clones, just over 85% of them appearing once. The data derive from a study of T cell responses to AZD1222 COVID-19 vaccine. The chain combines TRBV5-6 with TRBJ1-6; tentative D call: TRBD1 (5 bases). The starting material was peripheral blood, obtained 28 days after the second AZD1222 dose. This receptor was identified in an adult who received the AZD1222 COVID-19 vaccine. CDR3 sequence: CASSVRADNSPLHF. The DNA for the CDR3 is TGTGCCAGCAGCGTCAGGGCAGATAATTCACCCCTCCACTTT.